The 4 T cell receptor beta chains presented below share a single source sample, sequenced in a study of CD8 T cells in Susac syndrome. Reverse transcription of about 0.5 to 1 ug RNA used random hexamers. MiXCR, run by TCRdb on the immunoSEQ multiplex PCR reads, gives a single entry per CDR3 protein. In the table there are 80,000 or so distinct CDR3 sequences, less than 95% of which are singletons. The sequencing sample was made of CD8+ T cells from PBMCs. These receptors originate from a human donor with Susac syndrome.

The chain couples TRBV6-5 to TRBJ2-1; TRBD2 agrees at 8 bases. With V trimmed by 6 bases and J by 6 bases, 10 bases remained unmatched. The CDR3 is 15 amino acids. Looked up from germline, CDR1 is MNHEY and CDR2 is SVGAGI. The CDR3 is CASRPGNGGANEQFF. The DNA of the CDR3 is TGTGCCAGCAGACCAGGGAACGGGGGGGCCAATGAGCAGTTCTTC.

CDR3 coding DNA: TGCGCCAGCAGCTTGTCTTACAGCAACTATGGCTACACCTTC. It yields the protein CASSLSYSNYGYTF. V is TRBV5-1 and J is TRBJ1-2; unclear D gene. The V gene lost 1 base and the J gene lost 2 bases, with 9 bases spanning the gap. The germline V gene has CDR1 SGHRS and CDR2 YFSETQ. The CDR3 loop spans 14 amino acids.

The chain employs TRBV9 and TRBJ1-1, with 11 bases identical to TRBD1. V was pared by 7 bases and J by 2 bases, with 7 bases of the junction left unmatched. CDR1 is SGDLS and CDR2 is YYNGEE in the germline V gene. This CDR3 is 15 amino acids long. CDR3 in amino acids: CASGLDRGPNTEAFF. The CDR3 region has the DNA TGTGCCAGCGGACTGGACAGGGGGCCAAACACTGAAGCTTTCTTT.

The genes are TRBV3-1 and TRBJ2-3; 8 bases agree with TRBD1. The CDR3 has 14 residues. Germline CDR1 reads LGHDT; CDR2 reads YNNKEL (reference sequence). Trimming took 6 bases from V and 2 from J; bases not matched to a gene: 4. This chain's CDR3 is CASSRQGSTDTQYF. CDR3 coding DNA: TGTGCCAGCAGTAGACAGGGGTCCACAGATACGCAGTATTTT.